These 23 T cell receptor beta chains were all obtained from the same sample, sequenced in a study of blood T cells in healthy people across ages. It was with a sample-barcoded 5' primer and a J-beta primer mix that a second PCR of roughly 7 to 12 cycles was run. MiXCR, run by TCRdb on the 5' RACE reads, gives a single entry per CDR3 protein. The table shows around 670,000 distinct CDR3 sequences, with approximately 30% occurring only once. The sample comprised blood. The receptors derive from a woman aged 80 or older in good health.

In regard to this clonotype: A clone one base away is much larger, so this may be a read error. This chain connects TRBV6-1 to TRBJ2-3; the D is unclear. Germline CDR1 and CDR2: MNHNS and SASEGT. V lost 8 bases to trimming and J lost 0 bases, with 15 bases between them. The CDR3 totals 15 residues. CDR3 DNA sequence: TGTGCCAGCCCTTGTGGAGACGCTAGCACAGATACGCAGTATTTT. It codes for CASPCGDASTDTQYF.

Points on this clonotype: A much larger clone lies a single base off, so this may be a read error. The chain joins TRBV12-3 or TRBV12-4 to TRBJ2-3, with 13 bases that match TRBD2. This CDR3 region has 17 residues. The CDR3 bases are TGTGCCAGCGGAAAGACTAGCGGGGGGATTAGCACAAATACGCAGTATTTT. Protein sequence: CASGKTSGGISTNTQYF.

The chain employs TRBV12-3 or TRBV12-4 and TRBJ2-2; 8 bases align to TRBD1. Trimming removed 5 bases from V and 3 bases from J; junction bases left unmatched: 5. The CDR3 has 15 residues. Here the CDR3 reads CASSPGQGHTGELFF. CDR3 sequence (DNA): TGTGCCAGCAGTCCCGGACAGGGACACACCGGGGAGCTGTTTTTT.

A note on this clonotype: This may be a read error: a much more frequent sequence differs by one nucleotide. The chain's CDR3 is CSARDSRGPQETQYF. DNA for the CDR3: TGCAGTGCTAGAGATTCGCGGGGCCCCCAAGAGACCCAGTACTTC. V is TRBV20-1 and J is TRBJ2-5; D perhaps matches TRBD2 (6 bases). This CDR3 spans 15 amino acids. CDR1 and CDR2 (germline): DFQATT, SNEGSKA (reference sequence). V shed 0 bases and J shed 1 base, with 12 bases lying between them.

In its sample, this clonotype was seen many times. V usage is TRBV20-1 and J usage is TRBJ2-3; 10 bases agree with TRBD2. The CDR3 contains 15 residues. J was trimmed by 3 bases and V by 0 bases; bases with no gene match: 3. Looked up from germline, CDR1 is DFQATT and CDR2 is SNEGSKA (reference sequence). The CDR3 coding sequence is TGCAGTGCTAGAGATCTAGCGGGGGTTACAGATACGCAGTATTTT. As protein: CSARDLAGVTDTQYF.

The DNA for the CDR3 is TGTGCCAGCAGTTCGCCGGACAGGGCCTCCGAGGCTGAAGCTTTCTTT. It is translated as CASSSPDRASEAEAFF. This chain joins TRBV2 and TRBJ1-1, with TRBD1 identical over 8 bases. Germline lookup yields CDR1 SNHLY and CDR2 FYNNEI. Trimming removed 5 bases from V and 6 bases from J; junction bases left unmatched: 14. The CDR3 length is 16 residues.

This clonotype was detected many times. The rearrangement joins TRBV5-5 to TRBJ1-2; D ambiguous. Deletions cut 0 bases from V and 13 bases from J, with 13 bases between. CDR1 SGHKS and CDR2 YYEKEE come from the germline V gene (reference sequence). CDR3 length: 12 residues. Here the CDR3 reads CASSLVPKMTTF. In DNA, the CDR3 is TGTGCCAGCAGCTTGGTGCCCAAAATGACCACCTTC.

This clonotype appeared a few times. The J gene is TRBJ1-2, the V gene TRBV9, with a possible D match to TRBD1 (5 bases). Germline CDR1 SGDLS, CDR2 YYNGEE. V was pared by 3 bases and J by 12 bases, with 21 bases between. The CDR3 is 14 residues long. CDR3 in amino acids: CASSERDWGLAHTF. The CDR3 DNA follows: TGTGCCAGCAGCGAGAGGGACTGGGGATTGGCGCACACCTTC.

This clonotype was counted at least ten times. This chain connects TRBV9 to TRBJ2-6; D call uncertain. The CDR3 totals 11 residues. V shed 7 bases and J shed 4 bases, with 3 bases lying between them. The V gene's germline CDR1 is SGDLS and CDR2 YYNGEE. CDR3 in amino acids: CASLGANVLTF. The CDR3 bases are TGTGCCAGCCTAGGGGCCAACGTCCTGACTTTC.

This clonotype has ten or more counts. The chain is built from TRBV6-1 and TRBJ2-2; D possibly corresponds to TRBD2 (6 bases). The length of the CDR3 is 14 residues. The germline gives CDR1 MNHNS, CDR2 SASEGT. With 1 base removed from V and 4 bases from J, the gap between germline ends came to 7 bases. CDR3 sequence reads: CASSEVEGTGELFF. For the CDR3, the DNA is TGTGCCAGCAGTGAAGTGGAGGGCACCGGGGAGCTGTTTTTT.

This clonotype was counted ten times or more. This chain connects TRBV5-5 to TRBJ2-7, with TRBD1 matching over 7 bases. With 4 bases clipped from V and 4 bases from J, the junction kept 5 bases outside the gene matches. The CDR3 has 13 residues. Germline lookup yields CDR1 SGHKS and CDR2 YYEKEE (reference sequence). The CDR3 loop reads CASSAGTAYEQYF. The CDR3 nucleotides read TGTGCCAGCAGCGCCGGGACAGCTTACGAGCAGTACTTC.

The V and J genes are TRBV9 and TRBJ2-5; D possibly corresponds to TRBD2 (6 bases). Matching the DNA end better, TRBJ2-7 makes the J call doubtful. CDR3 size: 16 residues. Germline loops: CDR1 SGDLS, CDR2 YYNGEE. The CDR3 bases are TGTGCCAGCAGCGTAGGAGGGGCTAGCGACCAATACGAGCAGTACTTC. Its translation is CASSVGGASDQYEQYF.

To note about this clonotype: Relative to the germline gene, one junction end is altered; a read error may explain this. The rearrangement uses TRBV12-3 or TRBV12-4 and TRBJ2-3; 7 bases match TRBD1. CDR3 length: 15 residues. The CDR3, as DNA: TGTGCCAGCACCCAGGAACAGGGGAGCGCAGATATGCAGTATTTT. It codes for CASTQEQGSADMQYF.

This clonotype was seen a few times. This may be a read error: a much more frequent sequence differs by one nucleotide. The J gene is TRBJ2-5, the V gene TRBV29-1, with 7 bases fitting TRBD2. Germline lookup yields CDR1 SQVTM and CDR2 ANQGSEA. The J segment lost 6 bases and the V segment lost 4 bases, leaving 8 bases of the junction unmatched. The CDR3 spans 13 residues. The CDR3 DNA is TGCAGCGTTGGTCCAGGGAGGGGACAGACCCAGTACTTC. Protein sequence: CSVGPGRGQTQYF. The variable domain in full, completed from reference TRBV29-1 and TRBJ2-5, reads SAVISQKPSRDICQRGTSLTIQCQVDSQVTMMFWYRQQPGQSLTLIATANQGSEATYESGFVIDKFPISRPNLTFSTLTVSNMSPEDSSIYLCSVGPGRGQTQYFGPGTRLLVL.

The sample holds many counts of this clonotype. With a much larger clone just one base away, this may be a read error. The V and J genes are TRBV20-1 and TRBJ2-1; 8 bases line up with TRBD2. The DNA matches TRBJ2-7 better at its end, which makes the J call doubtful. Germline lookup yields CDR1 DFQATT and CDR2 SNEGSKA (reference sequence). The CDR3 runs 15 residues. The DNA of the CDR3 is TGCAGTGCCCGACGTGCAAGCGGGGGACACAATGAGCAGTACTTC. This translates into CSARRASGGHNEQYF.

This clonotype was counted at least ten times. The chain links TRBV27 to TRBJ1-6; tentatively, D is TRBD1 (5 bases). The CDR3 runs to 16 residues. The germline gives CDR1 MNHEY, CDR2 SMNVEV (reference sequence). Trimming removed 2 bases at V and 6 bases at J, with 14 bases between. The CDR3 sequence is CASSLSFGQGNSPLHF. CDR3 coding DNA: TGTGCCAGCAGTTTAAGTTTCGGCCAGGGTAATTCACCCCTCCACTTT.

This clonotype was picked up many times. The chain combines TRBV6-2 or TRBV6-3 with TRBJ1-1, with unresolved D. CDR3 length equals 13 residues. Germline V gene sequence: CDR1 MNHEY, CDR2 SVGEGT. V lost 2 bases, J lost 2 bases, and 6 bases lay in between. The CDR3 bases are TGTGCCAGCAGTTACATCCGAAACACTGAAGCTTTCTTT. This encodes CASSYIRNTEAFF.

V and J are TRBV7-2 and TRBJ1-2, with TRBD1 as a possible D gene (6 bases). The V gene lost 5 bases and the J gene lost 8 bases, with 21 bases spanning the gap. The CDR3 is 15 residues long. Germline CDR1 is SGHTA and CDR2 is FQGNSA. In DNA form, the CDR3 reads TGTGCCAGCAGCCCAAGAGCCACAGGGATCGAAGGCTACACCTTC. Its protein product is CASSPRATGIEGYTF.

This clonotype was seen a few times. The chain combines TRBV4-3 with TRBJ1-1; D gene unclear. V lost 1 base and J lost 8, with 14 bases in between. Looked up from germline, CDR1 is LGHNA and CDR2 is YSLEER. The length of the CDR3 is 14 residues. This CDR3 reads CASSQALVAGEAFF. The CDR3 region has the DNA TGCGCCAGCAGCCAAGCCTTAGTGGCCGGAGAAGCTTTCTTT.

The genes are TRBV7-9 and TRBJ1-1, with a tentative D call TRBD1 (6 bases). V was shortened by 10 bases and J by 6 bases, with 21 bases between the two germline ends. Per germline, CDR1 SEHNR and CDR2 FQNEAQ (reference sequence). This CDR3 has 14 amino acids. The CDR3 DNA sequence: TGTGCCATGCGAGACGGGGGGCAGGGGTCTGAAGCTTTCTTT. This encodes CAMRDGGQGSEAFF.

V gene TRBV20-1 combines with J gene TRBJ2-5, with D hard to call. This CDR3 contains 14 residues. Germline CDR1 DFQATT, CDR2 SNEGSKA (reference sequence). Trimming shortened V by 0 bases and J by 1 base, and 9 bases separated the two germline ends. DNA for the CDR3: TGCAGTGCTAGAGAGACCAGGTTCCAAGAGACCCAGTACTTC. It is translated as CSARETRFQETQYF.

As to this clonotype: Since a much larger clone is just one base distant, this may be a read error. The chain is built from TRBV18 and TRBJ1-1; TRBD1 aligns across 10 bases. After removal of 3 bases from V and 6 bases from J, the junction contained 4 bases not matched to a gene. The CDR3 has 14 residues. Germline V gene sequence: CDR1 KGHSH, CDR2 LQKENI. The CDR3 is CASSPRTGGAEAFF. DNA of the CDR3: TGTGCCAGCTCACCGCGGACAGGGGGGGCTGAAGCTTTCTTT.

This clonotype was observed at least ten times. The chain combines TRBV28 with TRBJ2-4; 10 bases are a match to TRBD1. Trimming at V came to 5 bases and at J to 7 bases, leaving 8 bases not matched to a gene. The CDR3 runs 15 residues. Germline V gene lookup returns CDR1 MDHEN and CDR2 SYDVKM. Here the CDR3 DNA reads TGTGCCAGCAGTCCACCGACAGGGGGCAAGAACATTCAGTACTTC. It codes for CASSPPTGGKNIQYF.